This T cell receptor beta chain was profiled in a study of PD-L1 blockade in urothelial cancer. Study background: Twenty-five of 29 patients were men who had bladder-origin urothelial cancer. Median T cell yield per blood sample was 110,000 to 150,000 cells. Analysis of the blood was performed 3 weeks (second dose) and 6 weeks after treatment start.

General study findings and limits: Patients with below-median pretreatment blood clonality survived longer.

Clones were read by immunoSEQ multiplex PCR, and TCRdb kept only the in-frame ones, dropping some. The profile shows about 120,000 clones, roughly 88% of them singletons. The time point was: peripheral blood 6 weeks after treatment start. This clone was counted a few times. The antigen remains undetermined. The sequencing here drew on PBMCs, taken around atezolizumab (anti-PD-L1) treatment. This clonotype was sampled from a man in his fifties with urothelial cancer.

CDR3 protein: CASSPSGGTNTEAFF. The CDR3 DNA follows: TGTGCCAGCAGCCCCTCGGGGGGGACGAACACTGAAGCTTTCTTT. The chain recombines TRBV11-2 with TRBJ1-1; D perhaps matches TRBD1 (5 bases). This CDR3 region has 15 residues. Deletions cut 5 bases from V and 1 base from J, with 14 bases between. Germline CDR1 is SGHAT and CDR2 is FQNNGV.